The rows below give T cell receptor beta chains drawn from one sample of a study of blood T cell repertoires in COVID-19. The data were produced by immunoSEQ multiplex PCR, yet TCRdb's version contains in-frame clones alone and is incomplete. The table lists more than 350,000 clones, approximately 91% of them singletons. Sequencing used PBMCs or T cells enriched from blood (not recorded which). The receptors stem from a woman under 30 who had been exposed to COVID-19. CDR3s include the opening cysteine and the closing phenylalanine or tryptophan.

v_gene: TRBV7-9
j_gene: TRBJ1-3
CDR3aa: CASGGSGNTIYF

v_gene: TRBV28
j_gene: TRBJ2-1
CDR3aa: CASSRGPGQQREGSYNEQFF

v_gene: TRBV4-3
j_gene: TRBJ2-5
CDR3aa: CASSQAVAPQETQYF

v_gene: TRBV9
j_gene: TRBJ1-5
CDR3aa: CASSDMNDNQPQHF

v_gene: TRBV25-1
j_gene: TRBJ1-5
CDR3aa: CASSEGSQGNQPQHF

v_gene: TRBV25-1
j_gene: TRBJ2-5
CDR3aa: CASSETPSGETQYF

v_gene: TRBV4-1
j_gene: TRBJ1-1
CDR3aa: CASSQNTGDQNTEAFF

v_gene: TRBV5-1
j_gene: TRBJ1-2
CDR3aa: CASSPRDTVKGYTF

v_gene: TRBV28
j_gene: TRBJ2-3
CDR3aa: CASSSPGLAGIGGTQYF

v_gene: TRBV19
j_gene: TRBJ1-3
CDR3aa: CASSRGGSGNTIYF

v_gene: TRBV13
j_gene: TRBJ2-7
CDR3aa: CASSSQNEQYF

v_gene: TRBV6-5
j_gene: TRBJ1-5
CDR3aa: CASSPGTPNQPQHF

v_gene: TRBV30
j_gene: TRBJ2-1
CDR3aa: CAWSVGGSLYNEQFF

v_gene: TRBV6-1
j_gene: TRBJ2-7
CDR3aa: CASSESWLAGENEQYF

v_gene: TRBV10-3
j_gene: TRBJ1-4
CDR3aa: CAISESLFNEKLFF

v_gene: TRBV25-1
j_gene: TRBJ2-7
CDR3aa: CASSWHDEQYF

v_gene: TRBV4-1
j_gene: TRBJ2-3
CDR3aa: CASSQERGGPDTQYF

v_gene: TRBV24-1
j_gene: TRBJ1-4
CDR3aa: CATSDQTGGASEKLFF

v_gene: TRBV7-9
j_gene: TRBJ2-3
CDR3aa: CASSRQGSTDTQYF

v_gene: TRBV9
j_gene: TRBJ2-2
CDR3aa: CASSAVGQETNTGELFF

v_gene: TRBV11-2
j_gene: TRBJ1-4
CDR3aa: CASSSLTGGNEKLFF

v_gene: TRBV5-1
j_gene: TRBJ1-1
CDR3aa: CASRTGPEAFF

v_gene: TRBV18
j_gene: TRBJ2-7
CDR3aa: CASSPSGLAGGHEQYF

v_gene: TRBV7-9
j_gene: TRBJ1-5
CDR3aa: CASSSGTSYNQPQHF

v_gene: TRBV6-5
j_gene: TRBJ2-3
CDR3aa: CASSYQTGGPTDTQYF

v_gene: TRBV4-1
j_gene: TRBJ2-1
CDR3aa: CASSQDTSGSYNEQFF

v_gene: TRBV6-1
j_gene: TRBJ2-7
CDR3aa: CASSDRGAVYEQYF

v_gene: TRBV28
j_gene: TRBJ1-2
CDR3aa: CASTDRAGGYTF

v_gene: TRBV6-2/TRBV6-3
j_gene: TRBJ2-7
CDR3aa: CASSPTGYEQYF

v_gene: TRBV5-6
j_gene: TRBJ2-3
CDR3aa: CASSLGQGYTDTQYF

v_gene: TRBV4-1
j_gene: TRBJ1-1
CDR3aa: CASSQVPGTGNYEAFF

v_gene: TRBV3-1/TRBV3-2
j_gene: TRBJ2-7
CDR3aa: CASSRGTSGYSYEQYF

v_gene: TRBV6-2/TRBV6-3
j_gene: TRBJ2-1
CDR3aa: CASSSPTSGNEQFF

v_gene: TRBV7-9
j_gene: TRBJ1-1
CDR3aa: CASSQHPNTEAFF

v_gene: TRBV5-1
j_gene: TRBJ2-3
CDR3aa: CASSRTSSTDTQYF

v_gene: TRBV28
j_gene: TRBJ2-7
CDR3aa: CASLSGVYEQYF

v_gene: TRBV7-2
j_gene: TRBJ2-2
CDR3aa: CASRPEGTVNTGELFF

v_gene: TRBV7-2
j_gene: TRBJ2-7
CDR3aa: CASSLEGLGTYEQYF

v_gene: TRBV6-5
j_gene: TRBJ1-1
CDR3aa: CASRFQGTNTEAFF

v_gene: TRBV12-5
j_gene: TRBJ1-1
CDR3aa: CASGLARQGNQNTEAFF

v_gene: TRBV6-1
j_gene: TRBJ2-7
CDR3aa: CASSGRRTGLGYEQYF

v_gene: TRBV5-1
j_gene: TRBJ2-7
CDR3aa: CASDLAGAPNKTYEQYF

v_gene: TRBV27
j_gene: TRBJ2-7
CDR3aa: CASALYEDYEQYF

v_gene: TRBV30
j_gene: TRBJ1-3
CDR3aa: CAWDRGFSGNTIYF

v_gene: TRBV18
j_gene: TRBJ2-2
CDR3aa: CASSLQGAKDTGELFF

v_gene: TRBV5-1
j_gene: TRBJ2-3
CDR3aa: CASSQGLAGGPPTDTQYF

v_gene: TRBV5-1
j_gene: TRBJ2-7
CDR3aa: CASSLGVLAGHEQYF

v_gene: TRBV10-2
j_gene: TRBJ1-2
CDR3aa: CASSPLPGGSGYGYTF

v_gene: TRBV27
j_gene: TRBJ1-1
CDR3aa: CASSLGGKAFF

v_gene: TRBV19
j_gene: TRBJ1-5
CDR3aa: CASSIRGGSNQPQHF

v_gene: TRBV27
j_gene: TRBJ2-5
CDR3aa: CASSPPGTGWETQYF

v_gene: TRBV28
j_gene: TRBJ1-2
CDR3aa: CASREGPGYGYTF

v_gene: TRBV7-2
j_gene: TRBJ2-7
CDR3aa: CASSLDPGIYEQYF

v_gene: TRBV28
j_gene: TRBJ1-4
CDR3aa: CASRPAQGQGPEKLFF

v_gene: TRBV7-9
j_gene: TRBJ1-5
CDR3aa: CASSFGTGNQPQHF

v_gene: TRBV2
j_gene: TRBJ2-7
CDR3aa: CASSSRAYEQYF

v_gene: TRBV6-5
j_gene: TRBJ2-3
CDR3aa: CASSYSLAGAKDTQYF

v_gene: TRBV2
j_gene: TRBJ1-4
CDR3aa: CASSGDWNEKLFF